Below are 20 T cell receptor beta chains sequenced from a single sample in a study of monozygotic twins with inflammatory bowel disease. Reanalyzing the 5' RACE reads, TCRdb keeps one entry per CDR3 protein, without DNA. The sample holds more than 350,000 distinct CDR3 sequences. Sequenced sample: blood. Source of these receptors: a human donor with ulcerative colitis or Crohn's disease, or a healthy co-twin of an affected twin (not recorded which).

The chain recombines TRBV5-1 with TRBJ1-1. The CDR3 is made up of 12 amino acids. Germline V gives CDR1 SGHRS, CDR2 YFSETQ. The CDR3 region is CASSLEGFEAFF.

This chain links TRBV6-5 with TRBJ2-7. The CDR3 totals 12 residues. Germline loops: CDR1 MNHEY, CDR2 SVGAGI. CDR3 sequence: CASSYSGSEQYF.

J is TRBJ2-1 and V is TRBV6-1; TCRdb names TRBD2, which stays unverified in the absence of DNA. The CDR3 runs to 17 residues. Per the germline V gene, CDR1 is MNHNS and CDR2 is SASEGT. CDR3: CASTIDGPQAPYNEQFF.

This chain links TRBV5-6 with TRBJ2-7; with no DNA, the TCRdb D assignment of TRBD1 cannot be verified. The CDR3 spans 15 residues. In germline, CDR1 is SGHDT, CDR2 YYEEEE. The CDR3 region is CASSLAGTDFYEQYF. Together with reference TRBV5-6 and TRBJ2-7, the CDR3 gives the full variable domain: DAGVTQSPTHLIKTRGQQVTLRCSPKSGHDTVSWYQQALGQGPQFIFQYYEEEERQRGNFPDRFSGHQFPNYSSELNVNALLLGDSALYLCASSLAGTDFYEQYFGPGTRLTVT.

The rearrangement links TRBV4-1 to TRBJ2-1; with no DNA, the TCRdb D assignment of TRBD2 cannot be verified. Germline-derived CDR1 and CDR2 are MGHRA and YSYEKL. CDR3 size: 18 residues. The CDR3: CASSPYGTSGGLIGEQFF.

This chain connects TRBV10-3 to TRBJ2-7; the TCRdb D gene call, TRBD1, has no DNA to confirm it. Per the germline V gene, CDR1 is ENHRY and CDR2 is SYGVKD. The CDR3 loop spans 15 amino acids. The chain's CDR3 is CAISNVGQGAAEQYF.

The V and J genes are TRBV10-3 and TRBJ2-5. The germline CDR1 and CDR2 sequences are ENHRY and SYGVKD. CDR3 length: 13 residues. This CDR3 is CAISEFPRETQYF.

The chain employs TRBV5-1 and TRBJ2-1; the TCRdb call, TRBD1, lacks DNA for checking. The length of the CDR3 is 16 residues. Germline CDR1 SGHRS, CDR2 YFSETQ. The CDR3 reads CASSSLTGGRANEQFF.

CDR3 in amino acids: CASSQEFRTRQAPGLQRETQYF. The chain is built from TRBV4-1 and TRBJ2-5; there is no DNA to check the TCRdb D call of TRBD2. Germline V gives CDR1 MGHRA, CDR2 YSYEKL. The length of the CDR3 is 22 residues.

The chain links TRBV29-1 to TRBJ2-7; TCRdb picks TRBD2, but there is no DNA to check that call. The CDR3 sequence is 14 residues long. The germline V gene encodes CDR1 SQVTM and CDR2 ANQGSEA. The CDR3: CSVYGLAGTYEQYF.

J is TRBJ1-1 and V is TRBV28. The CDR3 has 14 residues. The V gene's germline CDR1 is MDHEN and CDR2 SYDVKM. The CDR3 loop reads CASSLAGHSTEAFF.

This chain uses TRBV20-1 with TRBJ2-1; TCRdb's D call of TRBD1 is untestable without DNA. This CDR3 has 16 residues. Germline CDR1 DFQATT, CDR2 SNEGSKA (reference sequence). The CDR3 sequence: CSARDPLAGGPDEQFF.

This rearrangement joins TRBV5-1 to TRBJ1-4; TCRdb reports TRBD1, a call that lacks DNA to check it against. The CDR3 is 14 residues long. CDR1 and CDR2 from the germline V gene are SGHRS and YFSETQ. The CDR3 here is CASATGTVNEKLFF.

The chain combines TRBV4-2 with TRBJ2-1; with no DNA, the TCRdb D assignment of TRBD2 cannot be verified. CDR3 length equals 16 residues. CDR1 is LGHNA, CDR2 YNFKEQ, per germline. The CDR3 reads CASSQDRSGGAREQFF.

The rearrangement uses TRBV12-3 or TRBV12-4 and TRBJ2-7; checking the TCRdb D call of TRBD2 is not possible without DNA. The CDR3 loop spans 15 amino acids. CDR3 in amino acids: CASSFGGSPVHEQYF.

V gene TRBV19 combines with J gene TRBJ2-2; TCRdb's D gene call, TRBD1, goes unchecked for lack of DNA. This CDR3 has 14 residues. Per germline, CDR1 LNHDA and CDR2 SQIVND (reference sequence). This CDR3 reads CASSPTRGPGELFF.

The CDR3 protein is CASSLRPGQSYGYTF. The genes are TRBV5-1 and TRBJ1-2; as DNA is missing, the TRBD1 call by TCRdb cannot be tested. CDR3 length equals 15 residues. CDR1 and CDR2 from the germline V gene are SGHRS and YFSETQ.

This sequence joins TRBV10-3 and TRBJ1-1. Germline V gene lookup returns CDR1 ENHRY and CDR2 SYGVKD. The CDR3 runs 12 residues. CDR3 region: CAISGSLGEAFF.

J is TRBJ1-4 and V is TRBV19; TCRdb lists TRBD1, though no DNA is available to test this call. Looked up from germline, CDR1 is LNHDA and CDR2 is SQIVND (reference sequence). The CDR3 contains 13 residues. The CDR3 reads CASSPGPPEKLFF.

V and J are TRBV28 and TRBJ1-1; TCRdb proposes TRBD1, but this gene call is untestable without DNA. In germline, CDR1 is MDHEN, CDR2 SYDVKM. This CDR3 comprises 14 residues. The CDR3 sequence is CASTSPGLLTEAFF. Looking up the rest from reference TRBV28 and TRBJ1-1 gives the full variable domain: DVKVTQSSRYLVKRTGEKVFLECVQDMDHENMFWYRQDPGLGLRLIYFSYDVKMKEKGDIPEGYSVSREKKERFSLILESASTNQTSMYLCASTSPGLLTEAFFGQGTRLTVV.